This T cell receptor beta chain was sequenced for a study of cytomegalovirus exposure and HLA in healthy donors. Points on this clone: Antigen: not known.

Study-level points and caveats: Later work found that TCR association rates differed between HLA loci; DRB1 had the most and HLA-C the fewest.

Amplification used 60 Vbeta primers and 13 Jbeta primers. Clones were read by immunoSEQ multiplex PCR, and TCRdb kept only the in-frame ones, dropping some. The repertoire consists of around 67,000 clones, with about 80% occurring once and the leading ten covering 7% to 8%. The germline V gene encodes CDR1 GTSNPN and CDR2 SVGIG (reference sequence). V lost 7 bases and J lost 8; bases outside the gene matches: 6. This CDR3 has 12 amino acids. The sequencing input was PBMCs. The receptor comes from a man younger than 35 in good health and CMV-seropositive. J is TRBJ1-5 and V is TRBV30; 9 bases align to TRBD1. The CDR3 DNA follows: TGTGCCTCCTCACAGGGGGCAGAGCCCCAGCATTTT. This encodes CASSQGAEPQHF. Supplemented by reference TRBV30 and TRBJ1-5, the full variable domain reads SQTIHQWPATLVQPVGSPLSLECTVEGTSNPNLYWYRQAAGRGLQLLFYSVGIGQISSEVPQNLSASRPQDRQFILSSKKLLLSDSGFYLCASSQGAEPQHFGDGTRLSIL.